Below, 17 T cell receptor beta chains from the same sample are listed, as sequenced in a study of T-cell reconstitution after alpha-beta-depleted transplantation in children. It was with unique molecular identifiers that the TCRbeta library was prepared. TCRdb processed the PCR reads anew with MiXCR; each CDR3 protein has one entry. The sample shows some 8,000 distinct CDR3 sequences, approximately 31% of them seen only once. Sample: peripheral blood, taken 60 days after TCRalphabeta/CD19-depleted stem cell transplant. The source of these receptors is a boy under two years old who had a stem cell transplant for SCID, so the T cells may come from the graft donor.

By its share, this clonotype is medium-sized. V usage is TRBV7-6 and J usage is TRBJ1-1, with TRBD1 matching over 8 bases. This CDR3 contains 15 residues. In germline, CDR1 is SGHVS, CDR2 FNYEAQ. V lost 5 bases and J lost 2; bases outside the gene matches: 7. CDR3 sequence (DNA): TGTGCCAGCAGCCTAAGGACAGGGCGCAACACTGAAGCTTTCTTT. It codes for CASSLRTGRNTEAFF. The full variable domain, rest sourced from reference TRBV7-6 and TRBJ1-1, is GAGVSQSPRYKVTKRGQDVALRCDPISGHVSLYWYRQALGQGPEFLTYFNYEAQQDKSGLPNDRFSAERPEGSISTLTIQRTEQRDSAMYRCASSLRTGRNTEAFFGQGTRLTVV.

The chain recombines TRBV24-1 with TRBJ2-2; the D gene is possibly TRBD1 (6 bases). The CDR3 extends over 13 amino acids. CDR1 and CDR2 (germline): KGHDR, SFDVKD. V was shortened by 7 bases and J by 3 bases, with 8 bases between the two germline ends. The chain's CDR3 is CATRDSHTGELFF. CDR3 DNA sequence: TGTGCCACCAGGGACAGCCACACCGGGGAGCTGTTTTTT.

The CDR3 DNA sequence: TGTGCCAGCAGACCTCCGGGACTAGCGGGGGGAGGGTTCGACAATGAGCAGTTCTTC. Translated: CASRPPGLAGGGFDNEQFF. The chain uses TRBV2 and TRBJ2-1, with 15 bases that match TRBD2. CDR3 length: 19 amino acids. The germline V gene encodes CDR1 SNHLY and CDR2 FYNNEI. The trim removed 6 bases at V and 5 bases at J, leaving 14 bases unmatched.

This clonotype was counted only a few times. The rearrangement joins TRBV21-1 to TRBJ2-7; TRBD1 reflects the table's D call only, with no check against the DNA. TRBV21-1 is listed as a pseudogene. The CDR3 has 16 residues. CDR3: CASSKPGQKNSYEQYF. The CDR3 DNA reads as TGTGCCAGCAGCAAACCGGGACAAAAAAACTCCTACGAGCAGTACTTC.

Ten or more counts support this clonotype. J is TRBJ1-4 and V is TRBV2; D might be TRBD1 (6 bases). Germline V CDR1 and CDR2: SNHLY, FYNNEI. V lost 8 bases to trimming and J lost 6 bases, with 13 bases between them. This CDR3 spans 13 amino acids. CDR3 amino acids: CASQGHPDEKLFF. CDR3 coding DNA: TGTGCCAGCCAGGGACATCCTGATGAAAAACTGTTTTTT.

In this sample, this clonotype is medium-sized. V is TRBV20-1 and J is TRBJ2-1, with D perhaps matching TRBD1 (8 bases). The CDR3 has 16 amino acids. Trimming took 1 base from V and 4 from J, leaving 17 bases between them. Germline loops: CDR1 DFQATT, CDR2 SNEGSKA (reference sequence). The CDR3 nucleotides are TGCAGTGCTAGAGTGGACAGGGAGGGGATTTACAATGAGCAGTTCTTC. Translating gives CSARVDREGIYNEQFF.

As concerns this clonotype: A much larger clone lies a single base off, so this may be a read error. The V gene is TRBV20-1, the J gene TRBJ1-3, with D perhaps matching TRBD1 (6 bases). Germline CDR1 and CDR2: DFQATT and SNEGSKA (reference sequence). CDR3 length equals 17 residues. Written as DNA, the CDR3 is TGCTGTGCTAGAGGCCTCACAGGGTTTTCCTCGGGAAACACCATATATTTT. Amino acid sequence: CCARGLTGFSSGNTIYF.

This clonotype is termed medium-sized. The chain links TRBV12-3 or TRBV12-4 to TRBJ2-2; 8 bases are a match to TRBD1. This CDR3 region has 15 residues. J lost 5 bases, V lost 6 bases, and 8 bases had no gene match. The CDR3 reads CASSLTGVLTGELFF. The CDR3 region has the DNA TGTGCCAGCAGCTTGACAGGGGTGTTAACCGGGGAGCTGTTTTTT.

The CDR3 sequence: CASRLIAGGNNEQFF. CDR3 sequence (DNA): TGTGCCAGCAGACTGATAGCGGGAGGTAACAATGAGCAGTTCTTC. V gene TRBV7-8 combines with J gene TRBJ2-1; 10 bases line up with TRBD2. The junction had 7 bases not matched to a gene; V was cut back by 6 bases and J by 5 bases. This CDR3 has 15 residues. Per germline, CDR1 SGHVS and CDR2 FQNEAQ. The variable domain in full, completed from reference TRBV7-8 and TRBJ2-1, reads GAGVSQSPRYKVAKRGQDVALRCDPISGHVSLFWYQQALGQGPEFLTYFQNEAQLDKSGLPSDRFFAERPEGSVSTLKIQRTQQEDSAVYLCASRLIAGGNNEQFFGPGTRLTVL.

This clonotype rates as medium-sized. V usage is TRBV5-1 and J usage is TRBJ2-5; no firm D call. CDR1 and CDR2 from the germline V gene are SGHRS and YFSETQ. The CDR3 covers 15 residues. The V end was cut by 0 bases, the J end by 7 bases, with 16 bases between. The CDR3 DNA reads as TGCGCCAGCAGCTTGGCCAGTTGGTCTATAGGGACCCAGTACTTC. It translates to CASSLASWSIGTQYF.

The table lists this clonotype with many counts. The CDR3 loop is CASSLPWSSGNTIYF. In DNA form, the CDR3 reads TGTGCCAGCAGCCTCCCGTGGAGCTCTGGAAACACCATATATTTT. The gene calls are TRBV9 and TRBJ1-3, with no clear D. With 4 bases removed from V and 0 bases from J, the gap between germline ends came to 11 bases. The CDR3 totals 15 residues. Germline V CDR1 and CDR2: SGDLS, YYNGEE.

Here the CDR3 DNA reads TGTGCCAGCAGTCTTAGCCGAAGCTCCTACAATGAGCAGTTCTTC. Residues: CASSLSRSSYNEQFF. The chain is built from TRBV6-1 and TRBJ2-1; D is ambiguous. The germline V gene has CDR1 MNHNS and CDR2 SASEGT. V gave up 5 bases and J gave up 0 bases, with 11 bases separating them. The CDR3 totals 15 residues.

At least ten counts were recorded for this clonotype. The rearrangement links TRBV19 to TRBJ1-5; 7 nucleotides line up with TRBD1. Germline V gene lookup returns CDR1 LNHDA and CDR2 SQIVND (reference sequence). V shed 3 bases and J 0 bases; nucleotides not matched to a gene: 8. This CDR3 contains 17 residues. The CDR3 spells CASSISRDSYSNQPQHF. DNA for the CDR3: TGTGCCAGTAGTATCTCTCGGGACAGCTATAGCAATCAGCCCCAGCATTTT.

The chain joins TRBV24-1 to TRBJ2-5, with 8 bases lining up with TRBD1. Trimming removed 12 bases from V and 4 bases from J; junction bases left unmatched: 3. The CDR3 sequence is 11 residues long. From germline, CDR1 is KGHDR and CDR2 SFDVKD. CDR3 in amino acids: CAVGQGETQYF. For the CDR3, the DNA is TGTGCCGTCGGACAGGGAGAGACCCAGTACTTC.

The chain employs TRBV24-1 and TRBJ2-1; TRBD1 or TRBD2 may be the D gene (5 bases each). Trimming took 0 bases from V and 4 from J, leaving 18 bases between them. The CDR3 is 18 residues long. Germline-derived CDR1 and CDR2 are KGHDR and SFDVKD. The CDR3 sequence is CATSDLRGPGWGYNEQFF. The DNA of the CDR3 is TGTGCCACCAGTGATTTGCGGGGTCCAGGGTGGGGATACAATGAGCAGTTCTTC.

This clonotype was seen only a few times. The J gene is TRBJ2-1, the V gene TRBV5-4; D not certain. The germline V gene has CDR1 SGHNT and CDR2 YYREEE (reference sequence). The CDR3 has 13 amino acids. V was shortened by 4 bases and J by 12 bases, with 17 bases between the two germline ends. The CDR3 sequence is CASSHPPPRGQFF. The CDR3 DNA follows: TGTGCCAGCAGCCATCCACCACCCCGTGGGCAGTTCTTC.

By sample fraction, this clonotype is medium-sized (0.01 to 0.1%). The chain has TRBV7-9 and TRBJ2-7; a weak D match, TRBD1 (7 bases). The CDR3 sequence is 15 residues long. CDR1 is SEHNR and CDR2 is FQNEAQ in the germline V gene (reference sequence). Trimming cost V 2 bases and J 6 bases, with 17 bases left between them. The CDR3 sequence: CASSLRRGPKFEQYF. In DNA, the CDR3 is TGTGCCAGCAGCTTAAGGAGGGGGCCTAAATTCGAGCAGTACTTC.